The 4 T cell receptor beta chains reported below all come from one sample, sequenced in a study of lymphopenia after photon versus proton radiotherapy. Data came from immunoSEQ multiplex PCR; TCRdb stores just in-frame clones and leaves some out. The sample has roughly 41,000 clones; about 83% are singletons. Here the sequenced sample was peripheral blood, taken from a patient treated with photon-based radiotherapy. These receptors originate from a man aged 45-65 years with gastric cancer.

The chain is built from TRBV6-6 and TRBJ2-5; TRBD1 matches 7 bases. With V trimmed by 7 bases and J by 5 bases, 7 bases remained unmatched. CDR1 and CDR2 (germline): MNHNY, SVGAGI (reference sequence). This CDR3 is 13 amino acids long. CDR3 DNA sequence: TGTGCCAGCACTCCGACAGGGCGGGAGACCCAGTACTTC. It is translated as CASTPTGRETQYF.

The V and J genes are TRBV5-1 and TRBJ1-5, with 9 bases matching TRBD1. The germline gives CDR1 SGHRS, CDR2 YFSETQ. V lost 0 bases to trimming and J lost 0 bases; unmatched junction nucleotides: 13. The CDR3 extends over 20 amino acids. The DNA of the CDR3 is TGCGCCAGCAGCTTGGCCCTAAGACAGGGGGGTTGGGATAGCAATCAGCCCCAGCATTTT. It codes for CASSLALRQGGWDSNQPQHF.

The genes are TRBV4-2 and TRBJ2-2, with D perhaps TRBD1 or TRBD2 (5 bases each). Germline V gene data show CDR1 as LGHNA and CDR2 as YNFKEQ. The CDR3 covers 17 residues. Trimming cost V 2 bases and J 5 bases, with 18 bases left between them. The CDR3 nucleotides read TGTGCCAGCAGCCAACCCCCGGGACCCAGAAGGACCGGGGAGCTGTTTTTT. Translating it yields CASSQPPGPRRTGELFF.

A single count supports this clone. The chain uses TRBV2 and TRBJ2-4, with TRBD1 identical over 7 bases. Germline V lookup: CDR1 SNHLY, CDR2 FYNNEI. The V gene end was trimmed by 7 bases and the J gene end by 1 base; junction bases not matched to a gene: 10. The CDR3 has 16 residues. The DNA for the CDR3 is TGTGCCAGCATCCGTTCCGGGACAGCCGCCAAAAACATTCAGTACTTC. This translates into CASIRSGTAAKNIQYF.